This entry lists 17 T cell receptor beta chains sequenced from one sample in a study of neoadjuvant anti-PD-1 for oral cavity cancer. Sequenced by immunoSEQ multiplex PCR; TCRdb stores in-frame clones only, minus some. The data contain more than 50,000 clones, more than 65% of them singletons. Here the sequenced sample was PBMCs, taken before nivolumab (anti-PD-1) treatment. All receptors derive from a person aged 40-85 years with oral cavity squamous cell carcinoma.

The gene calls are TRBV6-4 and TRBJ1-5; TRBD1 might be the D (5 bases). CDR3 length: 13 residues. From germline, CDR1 is MRHNA and CDR2 SNTAGT. V was cut by 3 bases and J by 9 bases, with 12 bases left in between. DNA for the CDR3: TGTGCCAGCAGTGAAGGGCAGGGAGGGCCCCAGCATTTT. This translates into CASSEGQGGPQHF.

The genes are TRBV9 and TRBJ2-7; D is possibly TRBD1 (6 bases). With 3 bases removed from V and 7 bases from J, the gap between germline ends came to 17 bases. Germline V lookup: CDR1 SGDLS, CDR2 YYNGEE. The CDR3 runs 14 residues. Here the CDR3 reads CASSAGTLREEQYF. CDR3 nucleotides: TGTGCCAGCAGCGCAGGGACACTCCGGGAAGAGCAGTACTTC.

The rearrangement uses TRBV11-2 and TRBJ1-1; D perhaps matches TRBD1 (6 bases). CDR1 and CDR2 (germline): SGHAT, FQNNGV. This CDR3 spans 15 amino acids. Trimming removed 2 bases from V and 2 bases from J, with 12 bases in between. CDR3 nucleotide sequence: TGTGCCAGCAGCTTATGGACAGCTCTTAACACTGAAGCTTTCTTT. Translated: CASSLWTALNTEAFF. Drawing the rest from reference TRBV11-2 and TRBJ1-1, the complete variable domain is EAGVAQSPRYKIIEKRQSVAFWCNPISGHATLYWYQQILGQGPKLLIQFQNNGVVDDSQLPKDRFSAERLKGVDSTLKIQPAKLEDSAVYLCASSLWTALNTEAFFGQGTRLTVV.

This clone appeared a few times. The J gene is TRBJ2-7, the V gene TRBV6-5, with D unclear. V dropped 5 bases and J dropped 2 bases, with 16 bases sitting between them. CDR1 MNHEY and CDR2 SVGAGI come from the germline V gene. The CDR3 contains 15 residues. DNA for the CDR3: TGTGCCAGCAGTACACCCCAAGACATACCCTACGAGCAGTACTTC. Protein sequence: CASSTPQDIPYEQYF.

The chain carries TRBV28 and TRBJ1-5; no clear D. Germline CDR1 MDHEN, CDR2 SYDVKM. The V and J ends lost 3 bases and 7 bases respectively, with 7 bases between them. CDR3 length equals 12 residues. The CDR3 DNA sequence: TGTGCCAGCAGTTTTAATGGCCAGCCCCAGCATTTT. It yields the protein CASSFNGQPQHF. The variable domain in full, completed from reference TRBV28 and TRBJ1-5, reads DVKVTQSSRYLVKRTGEKVFLECVQDMDHENMFWYRQDPGLGLRLIYFSYDVKMKEKGDIPEGYSVSREKKERFSLILESASTNQTSMYLCASSFNGQPQHFGDGTRLSIL.

This chain links TRBV6-5 with TRBJ2-4; either TRBD1 or TRBD2 may fit D (5 bases each). The germline CDR1 and CDR2 sequences are MNHEY and SVGAGI. V dropped 6 bases and J dropped 7 bases, with 16 bases sitting between them. This CDR3 has 14 residues. Here the CDR3 reads CASSAGTRGNIQYF. The CDR3 DNA reads as TGTGCCAGCAGCGCCGGGACCCGAGGGAACATTCAGTACTTC.

Ten or more counts support this clone. This chain connects TRBV2 to TRBJ2-7; TRBD1 or TRBD2 may be the D gene (5 bases each). Trimming pared 6 bases from V and 0 bases from J, leaving 15 bases between. CDR3 size: 15 residues. Germline CDR1 SNHLY, CDR2 FYNNEI. The CDR3 spells CASSHTGPPSYEQYF. DNA for the CDR3: TGTGCCAGCAGCCACACGGGACCGCCCTCCTACGAGCAGTACTTC. The full variable domain, its missing parts supplied by reference TRBV2 and TRBJ2-7, is EPEVTQTPSHQVTQMGQEVILRCVPISNHLYFYWYRQILGQKVEFLVSFYNNEISEKSEIFDDQFSVERPDGSNFTLKIRSTKLEDSAMYFCASSHTGPPSYEQYFGPGTRLTVT.

V gene TRBV5-5 combines with J gene TRBJ2-1; 7 bases match TRBD1. The ends lost 6 bases at V and 6 bases at J; junction bases unmatched: 9. The CDR3 covers 14 residues. Germline V gene data show CDR1 as SGHKS and CDR2 as YYEKEE (reference sequence). CDR3 amino acids: CASTLLGQVNEQFF. The CDR3 nucleotides are TGTGCCAGCACCCTACTCGGACAGGTCAATGAGCAGTTCTTC.

The rearrangement uses TRBV5-1 and TRBJ1-1; 12 bases are shared with TRBD1. The length of the CDR3 is 17 residues. Germline CDR1 is SGHRS and CDR2 is YFSETQ. The trim removed 3 bases at V and 2 bases at J, leaving 8 bases unmatched. CDR3 sequence reads: CASSSGTGGGYNTEAFF. Written as DNA, the CDR3 is TGCGCCAGCAGCTCAGGGACAGGGGGCGGTTATAACACTGAAGCTTTCTTT. Full variable domain (remainder filled in from reference TRBV5-1 and TRBJ1-1): KAGVTQTPRYLIKTRGQQVTLSCSPISGHRSVSWYQQTPGQGLQFLFEYFSETQRNKGNFPGRFSGRQFSNSRSEMNVSTLELGDSALYLCASSSGTGGGYNTEAFFGQGTRLTVV.

This chain joins TRBV29-1 and TRBJ1-2; 7 bases are shared with TRBD1. CDR1 is SQVTM and CDR2 is ANQGSEA in the germline V gene. The CDR3 runs to 14 residues. Germline trimming cut 0 bases from V and 5 bases from J; bases unmatched to any gene: 6. As DNA, the CDR3 is TGCAGCGTTGAAGATCTGACAGGGAATTATGGCTACACCTTC. Its protein product is CSVEDLTGNYGYTF.

This clone was counted once. The V call is TRBV27, the J call TRBJ2-2; D gene ambiguous. CDR3 length: 14 amino acids. In germline, CDR1 is MNHEY, CDR2 SMNVEV (reference sequence). Trimming removed 6 bases at V and 7 bases at J, with 15 bases between. Written as DNA, the CDR3 is TGTGCCAGCAGCCCCGCCGGTCCCGGCGGGGAGCTGTTTTTT. It specifies CASSPAGPGGELFF.

CDR3 nucleotide sequence: TGTGCCAGCAGCTTTCGCGACCGTACCAAAAACATTCAGTACTTC. Its protein product is CASSFRDRTKNIQYF. This sequence joins TRBV7-8 and TRBJ2-4; D is unclear. V shed 3 bases and J shed 2 bases, with 11 bases lying between them. Germline CDR1 and CDR2: SGHVS and FQNEAQ. CDR3 length: 15 amino acids.

The chain combines TRBV29-1 with TRBJ2-2; 8 nucleotides agree with TRBD1. The germline V gene has CDR1 SQVTM and CDR2 ANQGSEA. Trimming cost V 6 bases and J 1 base; bases outside gene matches: 7. This CDR3 contains 15 residues. The CDR3 region is CSVQGTGENTGELFF. The CDR3, as DNA: TGCAGCGTCCAAGGGACAGGCGAGAACACCGGGGAGCTGTTTTTT.

This chain links TRBV30 with TRBJ2-1; 8 positions agree with TRBD2. CDR3 size: 15 residues. CDR1 and CDR2 from the germline V gene are GTSNPN and SVGIG (reference sequence). V was clipped by 0 bases and J by 9 bases; unmatched bases: 10. The CDR3 sequence is CAWSVRNSGTGEQFF. The CDR3 coding sequence is TGTGCCTGGAGTGTACGTAATAGCGGGACGGGTGAGCAGTTCTTC. The complete variable domain, with remaining parts taken from reference TRBV30 and TRBJ2-1, reads SQTIHQWPATLVQPVGSPLSLECTVEGTSNPNLYWYRQAAGRGLQLLFYSVGIGQISSEVPQNLSASRPQDRQFILSSKKLLLSDSGFYLCAWSVRNSGTGEQFFGPGTRLTVL.

Here the CDR3 reads CASNLGPYYEQYF. CDR3 nucleotides: TGTGCCAGCAACTTAGGACCTTACTACGAGCAGTACTTC. The chain combines TRBV5-6 with TRBJ2-7; D is ambiguous. The length of the CDR3 is 13 residues. Germline V lookup: CDR1 SGHDT, CDR2 YYEEEE. V gave up 6 bases and J gave up 3 bases, with 13 bases separating them.

V usage is TRBV7-9 and J usage is TRBJ1-4, with D perhaps matching TRBD1 (5 bases). V lost 3 bases to trimming and J lost 6 bases, with 17 bases between them. The CDR3 sequence is 16 residues long. In germline, CDR1 is SEHNR, CDR2 FQNEAQ (reference sequence). CDR3: CASSLVLPGPYEKLFF. The CDR3 DNA reads TGTGCCAGCAGCTTGGTCCTGCCGGGACCTTATGAAAAACTGTTTTTT.

J is TRBJ2-5 and V is TRBV4-1, with D possibly TRBD2 on 5 matching bases. Germline V gene lookup returns CDR1 MGHRA and CDR2 YSYEKL. V lost 0 bases and J lost 1, with 12 bases in between. CDR3 length: 16 residues. Here the CDR3 reads CASSQDRGLLQETQYF. CDR3 DNA: TGCGCCAGCAGCCAAGATCGAGGACTTCTCCAAGAGACCCAGTACTTC.